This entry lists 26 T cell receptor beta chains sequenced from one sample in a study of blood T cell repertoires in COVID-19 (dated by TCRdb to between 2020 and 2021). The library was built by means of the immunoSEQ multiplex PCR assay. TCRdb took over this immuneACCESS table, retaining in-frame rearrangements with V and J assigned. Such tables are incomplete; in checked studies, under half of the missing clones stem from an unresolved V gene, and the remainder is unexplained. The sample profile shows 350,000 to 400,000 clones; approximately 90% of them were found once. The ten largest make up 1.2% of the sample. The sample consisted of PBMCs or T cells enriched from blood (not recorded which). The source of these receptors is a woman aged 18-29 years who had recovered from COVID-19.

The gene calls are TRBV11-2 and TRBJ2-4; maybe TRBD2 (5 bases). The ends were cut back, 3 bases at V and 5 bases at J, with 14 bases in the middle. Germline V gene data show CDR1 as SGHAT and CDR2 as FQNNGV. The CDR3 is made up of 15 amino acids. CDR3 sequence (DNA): TGTGCCAGCAGCTTTAGTTTAATGCGGGAAAACATTCAGTACTTC. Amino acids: CASSFSLMRENIQYF.

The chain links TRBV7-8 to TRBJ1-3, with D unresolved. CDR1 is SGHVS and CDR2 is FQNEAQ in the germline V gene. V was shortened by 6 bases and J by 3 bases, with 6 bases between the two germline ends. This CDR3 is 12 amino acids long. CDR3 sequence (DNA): TGTGCCAGCAGGACTTTTGGAAACACCATATATTTT. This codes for CASRTFGNTIYF.

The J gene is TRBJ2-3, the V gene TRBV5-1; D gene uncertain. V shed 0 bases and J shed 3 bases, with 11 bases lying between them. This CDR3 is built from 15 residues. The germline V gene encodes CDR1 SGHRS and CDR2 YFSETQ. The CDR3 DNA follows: TGCGCCAGCAGCTTGGATCCGGGTTTAACAGATACGCAGTATTTT. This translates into CASSLDPGLTDTQYF.

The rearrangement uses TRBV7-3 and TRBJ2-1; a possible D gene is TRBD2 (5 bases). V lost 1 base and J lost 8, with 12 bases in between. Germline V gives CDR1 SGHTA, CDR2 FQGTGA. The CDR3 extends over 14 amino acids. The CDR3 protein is CASSLRASNDEQFF. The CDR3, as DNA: TGTGCCAGCAGCTTAAGAGCTAGCAACGATGAGCAGTTCTTC. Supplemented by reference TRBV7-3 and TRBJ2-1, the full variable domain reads GAGVSQTPSNKVTEKGKYVELRCDPISGHTALYWYRQSLGQGPEFLIYFQGTGAADDSGLPNDRFFAVRPEGSVSTLKIQRTERGDSAVYLCASSLRASNDEQFFGPGTRLTVL.

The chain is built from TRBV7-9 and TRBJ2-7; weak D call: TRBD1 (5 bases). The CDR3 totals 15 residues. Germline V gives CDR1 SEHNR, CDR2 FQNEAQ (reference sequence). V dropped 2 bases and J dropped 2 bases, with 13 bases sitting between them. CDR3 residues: CASSLPQEFTYEQYF. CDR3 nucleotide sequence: TGTGCCAGCAGCTTACCACAGGAATTCACCTACGAGCAGTACTTC.

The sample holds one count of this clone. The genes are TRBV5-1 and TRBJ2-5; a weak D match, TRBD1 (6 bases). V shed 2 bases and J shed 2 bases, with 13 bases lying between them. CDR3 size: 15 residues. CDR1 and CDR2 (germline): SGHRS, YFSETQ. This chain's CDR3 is CASSFVDRIQETQYF. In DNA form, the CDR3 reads TGCGCCAGCAGCTTTGTCGACAGGATACAAGAGACCCAGTACTTC.

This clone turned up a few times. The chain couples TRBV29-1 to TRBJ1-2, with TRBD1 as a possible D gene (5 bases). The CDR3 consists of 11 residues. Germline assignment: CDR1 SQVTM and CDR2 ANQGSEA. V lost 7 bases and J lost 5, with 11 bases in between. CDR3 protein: CSAAGGYGYTF. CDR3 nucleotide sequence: TGCAGCGCAGCCGGGGGGTATGGCTACACCTTC.

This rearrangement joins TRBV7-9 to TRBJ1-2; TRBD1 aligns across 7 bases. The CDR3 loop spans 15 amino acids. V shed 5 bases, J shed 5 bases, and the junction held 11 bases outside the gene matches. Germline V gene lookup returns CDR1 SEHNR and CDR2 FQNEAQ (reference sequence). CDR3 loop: CASSPFPGGLYGYTF. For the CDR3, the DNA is TGTGCCAGCAGCCCTTTTCCAGGGGGTCTATATGGCTACACCTTC.

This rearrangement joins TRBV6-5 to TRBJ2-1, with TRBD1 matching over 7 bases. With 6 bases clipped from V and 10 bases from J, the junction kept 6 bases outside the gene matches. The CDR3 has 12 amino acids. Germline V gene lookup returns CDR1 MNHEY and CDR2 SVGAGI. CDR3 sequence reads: CASSRTGQEQFF. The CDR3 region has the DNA TGTGCCAGCAGCAGGACAGGTCAAGAGCAGTTCTTC.

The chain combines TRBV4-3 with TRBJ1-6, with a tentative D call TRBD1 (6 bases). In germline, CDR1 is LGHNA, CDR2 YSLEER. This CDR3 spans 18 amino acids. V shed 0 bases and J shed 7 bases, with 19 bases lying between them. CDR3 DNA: TGCGCCAGCAGCCAAGATGTGCGGGGGACACCTAGCAATTCACCCCTCCACTTT. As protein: CASSQDVRGTPSNSPLHF.

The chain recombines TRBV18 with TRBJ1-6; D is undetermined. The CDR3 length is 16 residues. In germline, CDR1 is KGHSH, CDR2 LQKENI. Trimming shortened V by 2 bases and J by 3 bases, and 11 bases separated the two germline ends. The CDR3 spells CASSPFTADYNSPLHF. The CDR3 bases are TGTGCCAGCTCACCATTTACAGCAGACTATAATTCACCCCTCCACTTT.

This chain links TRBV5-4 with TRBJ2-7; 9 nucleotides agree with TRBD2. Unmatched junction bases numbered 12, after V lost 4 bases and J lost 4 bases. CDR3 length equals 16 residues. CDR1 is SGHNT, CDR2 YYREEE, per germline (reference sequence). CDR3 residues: CASSAGGAGGIYEQYF. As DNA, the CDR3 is TGTGCCAGCAGCGCCGGCGGGGCGGGGGGGATATACGAGCAGTACTTC.

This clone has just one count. In DNA, the CDR3 is TGTGCCAGCAGTGTAGCGGGGCGAGAGACCCAGTACTTC. As protein: CASSVAGRETQYF. J is TRBJ2-5 and V is TRBV2, with 8 bases lining up with TRBD2. V shed 4 bases, J shed 4 bases, and the junction held 2 bases outside the gene matches. Germline V gives CDR1 SNHLY, CDR2 FYNNEI. This CDR3 region has 13 residues.

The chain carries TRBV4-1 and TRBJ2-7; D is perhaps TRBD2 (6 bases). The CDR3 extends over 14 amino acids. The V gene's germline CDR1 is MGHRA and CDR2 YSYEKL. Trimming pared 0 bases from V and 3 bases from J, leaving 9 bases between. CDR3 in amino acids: CASSQDHGGYEQYF. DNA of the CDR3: TGCGCCAGCAGCCAAGATCACGGGGGCTACGAGCAGTACTTC.

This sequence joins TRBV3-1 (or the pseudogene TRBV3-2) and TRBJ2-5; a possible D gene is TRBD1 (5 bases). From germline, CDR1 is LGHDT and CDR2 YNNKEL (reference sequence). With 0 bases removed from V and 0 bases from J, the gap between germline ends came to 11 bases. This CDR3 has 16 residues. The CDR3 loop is CASSQDQGGYQETQYF. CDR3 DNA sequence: TGTGCCAGCAGCCAAGATCAGGGCGGCTACCAAGAGACCCAGTACTTC.

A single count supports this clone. CDR3 amino acids: CASSNVPSSYEQYF. CDR3 nucleotide sequence: TGTGCCAGTAGCAACGTTCCTAGCTCCTACGAGCAGTACTTC. V gene TRBV19 combines with J gene TRBJ2-7, with D unclear. V was trimmed by 6 bases and J by 0 bases, leaving 12 bases between them. The CDR3 extends over 14 amino acids. Germline lookup yields CDR1 LNHDA and CDR2 SQIVND (reference sequence).

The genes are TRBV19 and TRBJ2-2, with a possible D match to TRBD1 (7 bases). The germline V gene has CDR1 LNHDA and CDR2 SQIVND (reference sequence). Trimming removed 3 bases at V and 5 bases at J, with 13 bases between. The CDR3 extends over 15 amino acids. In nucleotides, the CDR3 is TGTGCCAGTAGTATTCAGGGGGGAGGAACCGGGGAGCTGTTTTTT. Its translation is CASSIQGGGTGELFF.

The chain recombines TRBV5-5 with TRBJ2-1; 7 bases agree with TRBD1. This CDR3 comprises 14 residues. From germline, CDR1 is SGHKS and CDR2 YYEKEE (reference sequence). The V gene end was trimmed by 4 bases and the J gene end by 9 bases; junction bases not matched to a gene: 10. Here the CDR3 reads CASSRTGKVGEQFF. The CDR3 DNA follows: TGTGCCAGCAGCCGGACAGGTAAAGTCGGTGAGCAGTTCTTC.

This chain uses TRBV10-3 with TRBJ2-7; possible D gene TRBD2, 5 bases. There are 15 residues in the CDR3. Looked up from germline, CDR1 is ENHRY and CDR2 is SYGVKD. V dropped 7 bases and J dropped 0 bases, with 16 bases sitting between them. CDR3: CAIKTDSPPSYEQYF. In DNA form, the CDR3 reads TGTGCCATCAAAACGGACTCACCACCCTCCTACGAGCAGTACTTC.

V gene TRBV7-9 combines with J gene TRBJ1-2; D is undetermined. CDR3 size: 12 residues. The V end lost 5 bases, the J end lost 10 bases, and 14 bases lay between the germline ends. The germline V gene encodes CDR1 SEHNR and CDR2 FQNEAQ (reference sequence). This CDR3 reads CASSPSAGFYTF. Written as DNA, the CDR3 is TGTGCCAGCAGCCCCTCCGCGGGATTCTACACCTTC.

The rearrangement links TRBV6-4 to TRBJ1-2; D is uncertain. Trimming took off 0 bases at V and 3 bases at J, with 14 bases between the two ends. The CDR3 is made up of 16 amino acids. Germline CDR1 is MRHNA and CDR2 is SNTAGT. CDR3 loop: CASSDSLDTPDYGYTF. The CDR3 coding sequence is TGTGCCAGCAGTGACTCGCTCGACACCCCTGACTATGGCTACACCTTC.

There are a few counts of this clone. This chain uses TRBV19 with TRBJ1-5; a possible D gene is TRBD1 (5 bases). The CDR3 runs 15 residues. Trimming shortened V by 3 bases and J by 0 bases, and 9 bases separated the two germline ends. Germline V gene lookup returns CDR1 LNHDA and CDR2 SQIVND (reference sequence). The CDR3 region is CASSIAGGSNQPQHF. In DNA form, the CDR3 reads TGTGCCAGTAGTATTGCGGGGGGTAGCAATCAGCCCCAGCATTTT.

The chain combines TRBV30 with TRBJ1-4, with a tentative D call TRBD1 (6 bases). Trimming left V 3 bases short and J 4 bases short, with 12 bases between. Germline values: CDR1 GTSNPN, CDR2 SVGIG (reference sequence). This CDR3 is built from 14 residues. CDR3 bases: TGTGCCTGGAGCAGGGGCGACGGTAATGAAAAACTGTTTTTT. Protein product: CAWSRGDGNEKLFF.

CDR3 region: CASSYTGQLPPGANVLTF. CDR3 DNA sequence: TGTGCCAGCAGTTATACGGGACAGCTACCACCTGGGGCCAACGTCCTGACTTTC. The rearrangement joins TRBV6-2 or TRBV6-3 to TRBJ2-6; TRBD1 agrees at 7 bases. The J segment lost 2 bases and the V segment lost 3 bases, leaving 10 bases of the junction unmatched. The CDR3 consists of 18 residues. The germline V gene encodes CDR1 MNHEY and CDR2 SVGEGT.

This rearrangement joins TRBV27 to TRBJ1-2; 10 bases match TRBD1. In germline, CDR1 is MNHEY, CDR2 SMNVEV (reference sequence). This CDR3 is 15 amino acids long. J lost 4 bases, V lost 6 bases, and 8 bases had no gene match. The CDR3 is CASRKGQGNGYGYTF. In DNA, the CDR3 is TGTGCCAGCAGGAAGGGACAGGGGAACGGCTATGGCTACACCTTC.

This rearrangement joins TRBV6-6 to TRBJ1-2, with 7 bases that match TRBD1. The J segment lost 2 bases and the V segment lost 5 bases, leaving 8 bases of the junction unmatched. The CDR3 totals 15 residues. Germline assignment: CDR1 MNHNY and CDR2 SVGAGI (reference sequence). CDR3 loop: CASSPEWTGNYGYTF. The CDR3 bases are TGTGCCAGCAGTCCCGAATGGACAGGAAACTATGGCTACACCTTC.